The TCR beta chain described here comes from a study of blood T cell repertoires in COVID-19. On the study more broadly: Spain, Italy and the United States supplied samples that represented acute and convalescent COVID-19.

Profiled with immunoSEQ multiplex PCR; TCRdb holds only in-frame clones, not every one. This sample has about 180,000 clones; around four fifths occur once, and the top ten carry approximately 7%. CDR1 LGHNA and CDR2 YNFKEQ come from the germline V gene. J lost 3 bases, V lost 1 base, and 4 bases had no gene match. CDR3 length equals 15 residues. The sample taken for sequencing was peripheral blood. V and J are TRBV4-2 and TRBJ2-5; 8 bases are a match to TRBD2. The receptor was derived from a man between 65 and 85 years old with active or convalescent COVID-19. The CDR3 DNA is TGTGCCAGCAGCCAAGGCGGGGGGATGGAAGAGACCCAGTACTTC. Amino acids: CASSQGGGMEETQYF.